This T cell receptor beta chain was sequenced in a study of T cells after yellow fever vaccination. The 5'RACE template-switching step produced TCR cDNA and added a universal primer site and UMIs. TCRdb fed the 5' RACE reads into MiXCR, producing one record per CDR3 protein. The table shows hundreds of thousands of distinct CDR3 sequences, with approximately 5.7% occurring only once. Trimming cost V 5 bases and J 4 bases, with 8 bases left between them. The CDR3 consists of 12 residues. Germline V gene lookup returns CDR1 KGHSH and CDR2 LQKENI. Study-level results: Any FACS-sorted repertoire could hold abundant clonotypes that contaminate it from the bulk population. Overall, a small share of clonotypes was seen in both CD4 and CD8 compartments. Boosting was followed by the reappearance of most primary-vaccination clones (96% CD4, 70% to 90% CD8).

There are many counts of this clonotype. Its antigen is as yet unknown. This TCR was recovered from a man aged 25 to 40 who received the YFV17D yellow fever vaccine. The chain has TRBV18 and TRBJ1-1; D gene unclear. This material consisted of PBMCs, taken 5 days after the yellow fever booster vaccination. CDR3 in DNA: TGTGCCAGCTCAAATCTCGGCACTGAAGCTTTCTTT. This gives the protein CASSNLGTEAFF. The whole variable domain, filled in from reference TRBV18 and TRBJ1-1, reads NAGVMQNPRHLVRRRGQEARLRCSPMKGHSHVYWYRQLPEEGLKFMVYLQKENIIDESGMPKERFSAEFPKEGPSILRIQQVVRGDSAAYFCASSNLGTEAFFGQGTRLTVV.